Shown below are 11 T cell receptor beta chains from a single sample sequenced in a study of blood T cell repertoires in COVID-19. Produced via immunoSEQ multiplex PCR; TCRdb's table is partial and in-frame only. The sample includes under 130,000 clones, 70% to 90% of them seen just once. Sequencing input: peripheral blood. The source is a human donor in a cohort sampled during active COVID-19.

In this sample, this clone turned up once. The J gene is TRBJ1-1, the V gene TRBV19, with D possibly matching TRBD1 (6 bases). This CDR3 has 13 amino acids. V dropped 1 base and J dropped 6 bases, with 9 bases sitting between them. Germline assignment: CDR1 LNHDA and CDR2 SQIVND (reference sequence). CDR3 nucleotides: TGTGCCAGTAGTATAGTGGACAGCCCTGAAGCTTTCTTT. Translating it yields CASSIVDSPEAFF.

This clone was seen a single time. The chain recombines TRBV28 with TRBJ1-1; D is uncertain. Germline CDR1 MDHEN, CDR2 SYDVKM. Trimming removed 3 bases from V and 8 bases from J, with 7 bases in between. The CDR3 spans 11 residues. The DNA for the CDR3 is TGTGCCAGCAGTTTCGCGCGGGAAGCTTTCTTT. Translated: CASSFAREAFF.

This sequence joins TRBV6-6 and TRBJ2-7, with D possibly TRBD1 on 6 matching bases. The CDR3 runs to 13 residues. V gave up 2 bases and J gave up 2 bases, with 7 bases separating them. The germline CDR1 and CDR2 sequences are MNHNY and SVGAGI (reference sequence). The CDR3 DNA is TGTGCCAGCAGTTACGACAGGCCCTACGAGCAGTACTTC. Its protein product is CASSYDRPYEQYF.

The genes are TRBV3-1 (or the pseudogene TRBV3-2) and TRBJ2-7, with D possibly matching TRBD2 (6 bases). The germline V gene has CDR1 LGHDT and CDR2 YNNKEL (reference sequence). Trimming took off 4 bases at V and 6 bases at J, with 16 bases between the two ends. The CDR3 covers 14 residues. The CDR3 DNA reads TGTGCCAGCAGCCCAACGGAGGGACGGGCCGAGCAGTACTTC. As protein: CASSPTEGRAEQYF.

The chain combines TRBV6-1 with TRBJ2-1, with 8 bases identical to TRBD2. The CDR3 length is 16 residues. V lost 3 bases to trimming and J lost 8 bases; unmatched junction nucleotides: 12. Germline V gene lookup returns CDR1 MNHNS and CDR2 SASEGT. This CDR3 is CASSDGLAGRAYEQFF. The DNA of the CDR3 is TGTGCCAGCAGTGATGGACTAGCAGGGAGAGCCTATGAGCAGTTCTTC.

V and J are TRBV30 and TRBJ1-5, with no clear D. From germline, CDR1 is GTSNPN and CDR2 SVGIG (reference sequence). Trimming shortened V by 2 bases and J by 3 bases, and 11 bases separated the two germline ends. The CDR3 covers 14 residues. The CDR3 DNA follows: TGTGCCTGGAGTAAGGCAACAGTCAATCAGCCCCAGCATTTT. Protein sequence: CAWSKATVNQPQHF.

V is TRBV15 and J is TRBJ2-1; TRBD2 aligns across 11 bases. The length of the CDR3 is 18 residues. CDR1 LNHNV and CDR2 YYDKDF come from the germline V gene (reference sequence). Trimming removed 0 bases from V and 9 bases from J; junction bases left unmatched: 13. The DNA of the CDR3 is TGTGCCACCAGCAGAGATGAAGCTTTACTAGCGGGAGCCGGTGAGCAGTTCTTC. Protein product: CATSRDEALLAGAGEQFF.

The J gene is TRBJ2-7, the V gene TRBV9, with 11 nucleotides matching TRBD1. The CDR3 has 14 amino acids. With 3 bases clipped from V and 7 bases from J, the junction kept 6 bases outside the gene matches. Per the germline V gene, CDR1 is SGDLS and CDR2 is YYNGEE. The DNA of the CDR3 is TGTGCCAGCAGCGCCGGACAGGGGGCCGGGGAGCAGTACTTC. This sequence encodes CASSAGQGAGEQYF.

In this sample, this clone turned up once. J is TRBJ2-3 and V is TRBV20-1; D may be TRBD1 (6 bases). In germline, CDR1 is DFQATT, CDR2 SNEGSKA (reference sequence). The CDR3 contains 14 residues. V lost 3 bases, J lost 2 bases, and 12 bases lay in between. The CDR3 DNA is TGCAGTGCTAGTCAGGACAGTAACACAGATACGCAGTATTTT. Amino acid sequence: CSASQDSNTDTQYF.

The chain employs TRBV27 and TRBJ2-1, with 12 bases lining up with TRBD2. This CDR3 contains 15 residues. V lost 4 bases to trimming and J lost 4 bases; unmatched junction nucleotides: 2. In germline, CDR1 is MNHEY, CDR2 SMNVEV (reference sequence). The CDR3 spells CASSSGTSGYNEQFF. For the CDR3, the DNA is TGTGCCAGCAGTTCGGGGACTAGCGGGTACAATGAGCAGTTCTTC.

The CDR3 sequence is CASSPRPSGGSYEQYF. The CDR3 region has the DNA TGTGCCAGCAGCCCCCGTCCCAGCGGGGGGTCCTACGAGCAGTACTTC. The V and J genes are TRBV9 and TRBJ2-7; 9 nucleotides align to TRBD2. The CDR3 extends over 16 amino acids. Germline CDR1 SGDLS, CDR2 YYNGEE. V was clipped by 4 bases and J by 1 base; unmatched bases: 9.